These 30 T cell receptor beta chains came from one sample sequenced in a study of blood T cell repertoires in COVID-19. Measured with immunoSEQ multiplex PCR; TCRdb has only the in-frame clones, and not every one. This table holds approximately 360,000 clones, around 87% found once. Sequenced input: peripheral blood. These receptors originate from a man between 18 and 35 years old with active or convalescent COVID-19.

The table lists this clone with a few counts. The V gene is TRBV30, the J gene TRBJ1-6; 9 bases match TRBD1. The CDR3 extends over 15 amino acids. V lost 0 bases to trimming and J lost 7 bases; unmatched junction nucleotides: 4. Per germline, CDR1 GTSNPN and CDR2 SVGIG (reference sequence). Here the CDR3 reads CAWSVGTGRNSPLHF. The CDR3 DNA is TGTGCCTGGAGTGTCGGGACAGGGAGGAATTCACCCCTCCACTTT.

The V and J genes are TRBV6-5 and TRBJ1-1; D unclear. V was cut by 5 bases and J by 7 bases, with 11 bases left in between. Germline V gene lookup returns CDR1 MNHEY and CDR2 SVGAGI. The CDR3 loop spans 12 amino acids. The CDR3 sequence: CASSPRTSEAFF. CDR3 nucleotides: TGTGCCAGCAGTCCCCGTACGAGTGAAGCTTTCTTT.

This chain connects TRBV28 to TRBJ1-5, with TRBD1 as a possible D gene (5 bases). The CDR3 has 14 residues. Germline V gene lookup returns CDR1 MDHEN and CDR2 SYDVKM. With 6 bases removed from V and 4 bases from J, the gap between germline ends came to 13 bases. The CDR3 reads CASRVRQRNQPQHF. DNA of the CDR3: TGTGCCAGCAGGGTGAGACAGAGGAATCAGCCCCAGCATTTT.

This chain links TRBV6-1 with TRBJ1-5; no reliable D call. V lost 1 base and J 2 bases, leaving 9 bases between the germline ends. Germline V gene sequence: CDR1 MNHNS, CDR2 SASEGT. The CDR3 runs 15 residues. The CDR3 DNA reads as TGTGCCAGCAGTGAAGATCCCTCGGGCAATCAGCCCCAGCATTTT. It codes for CASSEDPSGNQPQHF.

The CDR3 here is CASSSGGASRTEAFF. CDR3 bases: TGTGCCAGCAGCTCCGGGGGAGCCTCGAGGACTGAAGCTTTCTTT. The chain is built from TRBV7-3 and TRBJ1-1; TRBD1 might be the D (5 bases). The CDR3 is 15 amino acids. CDR1 is SGHTA and CDR2 is FQGTGA in the germline V gene. The V gene lost 4 bases and the J gene lost 5 bases, with 17 bases spanning the gap.

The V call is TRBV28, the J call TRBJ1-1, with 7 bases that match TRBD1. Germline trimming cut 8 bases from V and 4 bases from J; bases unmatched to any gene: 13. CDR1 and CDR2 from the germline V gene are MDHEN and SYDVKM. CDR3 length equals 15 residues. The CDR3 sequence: CASLAKGQESTEAFF. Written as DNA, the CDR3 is TGTGCCAGCCTAGCCAAAGGACAGGAGTCCACTGAAGCTTTCTTT.

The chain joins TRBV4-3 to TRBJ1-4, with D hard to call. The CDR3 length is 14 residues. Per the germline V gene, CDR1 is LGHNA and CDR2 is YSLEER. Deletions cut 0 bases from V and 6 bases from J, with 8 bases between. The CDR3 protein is CASSQDLQDEKLFF. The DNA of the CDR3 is TGCGCCAGCAGCCAAGACCTCCAGGATGAAAAACTGTTTTTT.

CDR3 protein: CSARTTGEQFF. CDR3 nucleotide sequence: TGCAGTGCTAGGACCACGGGTGAGCAGTTCTTC. The chain couples TRBV20-1 to TRBJ2-1; D unclear. The CDR3 has 11 amino acids. Germline loops: CDR1 DFQATT, CDR2 SNEGSKA (reference sequence). With 3 bases removed from V and 9 bases from J, the gap between germline ends came to 9 bases.

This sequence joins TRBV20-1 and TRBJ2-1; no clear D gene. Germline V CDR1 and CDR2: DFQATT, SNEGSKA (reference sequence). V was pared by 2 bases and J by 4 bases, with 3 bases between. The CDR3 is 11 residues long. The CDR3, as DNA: TGCAGTGCTAGACCTTACAATGAGCAGTTCTTC. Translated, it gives CSARPYNEQFF.

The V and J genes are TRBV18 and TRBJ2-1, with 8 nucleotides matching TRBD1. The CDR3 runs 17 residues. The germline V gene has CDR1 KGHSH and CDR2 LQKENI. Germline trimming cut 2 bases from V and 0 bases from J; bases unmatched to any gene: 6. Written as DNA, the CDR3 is TGTGCCAGCTCACCAAACAGGGGGAAAAGCTCCTACAATGAGCAGTTCTTC. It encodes CASSPNRGKSSYNEQFF.

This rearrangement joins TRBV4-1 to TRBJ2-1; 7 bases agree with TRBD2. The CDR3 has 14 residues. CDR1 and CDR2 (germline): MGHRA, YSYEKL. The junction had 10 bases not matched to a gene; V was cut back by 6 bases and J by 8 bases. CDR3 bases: TGCGCCAGCAGTTTAGTGGGCGGGAGCGATGAGCAGTTCTTC. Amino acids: CASSLVGGSDEQFF.

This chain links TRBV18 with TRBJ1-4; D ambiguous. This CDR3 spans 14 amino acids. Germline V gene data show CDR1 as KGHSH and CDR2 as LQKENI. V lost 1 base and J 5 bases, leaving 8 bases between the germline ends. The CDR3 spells CASSPLPGNEKLFF. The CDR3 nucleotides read TGTGCCAGCTCACCACTTCCGGGAAATGAAAAACTGTTTTTT.

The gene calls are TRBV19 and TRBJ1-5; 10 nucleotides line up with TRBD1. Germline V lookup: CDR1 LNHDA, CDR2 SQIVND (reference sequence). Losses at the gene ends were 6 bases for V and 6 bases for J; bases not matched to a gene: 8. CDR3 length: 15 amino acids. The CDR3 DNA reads TGTGCCAGTAGACCGGGACAGGGGTCGGGTCAGCCCCAGCATTTT. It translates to CASRPGQGSGQPQHF.

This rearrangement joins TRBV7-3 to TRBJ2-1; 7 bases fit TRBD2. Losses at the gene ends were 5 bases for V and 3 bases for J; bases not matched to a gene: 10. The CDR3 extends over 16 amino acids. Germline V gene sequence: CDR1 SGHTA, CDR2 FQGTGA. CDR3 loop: CASSRRASGLYNEQFF. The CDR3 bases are TGTGCCAGCAGCCGCAGGGCTAGCGGACTCTACAATGAGCAGTTCTTC.

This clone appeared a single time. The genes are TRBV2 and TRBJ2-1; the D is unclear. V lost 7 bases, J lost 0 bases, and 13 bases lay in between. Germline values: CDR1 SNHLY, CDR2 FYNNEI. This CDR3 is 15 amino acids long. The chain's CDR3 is CASTPAPSSYNEQFF. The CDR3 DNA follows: TGTGCCAGCACCCCCGCGCCAAGCTCCTACAATGAGCAGTTCTTC. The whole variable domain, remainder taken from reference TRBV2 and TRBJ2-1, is EPEVTQTPSHQVTQMGQEVILRCVPISNHLYFYWYRQILGQKVEFLVSFYNNEISEKSEIFDDQFSVERPDGSNFTLKIRSTKLEDSAMYFCASTPAPSSYNEQFFGPGTRLTVL.

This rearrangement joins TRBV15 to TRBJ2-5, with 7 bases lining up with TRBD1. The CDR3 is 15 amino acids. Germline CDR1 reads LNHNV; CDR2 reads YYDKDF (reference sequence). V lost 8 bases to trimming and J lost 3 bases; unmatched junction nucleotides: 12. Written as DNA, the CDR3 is TGTGCCACCTGTCGACAGACAGGGCCTAAAGAGACCCAGTACTTC. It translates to CATCRQTGPKETQYF.

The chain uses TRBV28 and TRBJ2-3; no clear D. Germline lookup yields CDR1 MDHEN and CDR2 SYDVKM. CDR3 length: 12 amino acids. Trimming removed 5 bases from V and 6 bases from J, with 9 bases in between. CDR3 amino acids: CASSETLDTQYF. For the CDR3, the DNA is TGTGCCAGCAGTGAGACTCTGGATACGCAGTATTTT.

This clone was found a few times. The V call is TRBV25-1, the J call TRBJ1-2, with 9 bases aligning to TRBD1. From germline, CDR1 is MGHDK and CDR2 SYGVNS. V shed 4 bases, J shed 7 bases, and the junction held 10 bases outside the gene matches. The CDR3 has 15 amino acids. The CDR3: CASSGHRGRSSGYTF. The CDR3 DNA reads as TGTGCCAGCAGTGGTCACAGGGGGCGGTCGTCTGGCTACACCTTC.

CDR3 protein: CSVVPGGFTEAFF. The CDR3 nucleotides are TGCAGCGTTGTCCCAGGGGGCTTCACTGAAGCTTTCTTT. This chain joins TRBV29-1 and TRBJ1-1, with 8 bases matching TRBD1. Germline V gene sequence: CDR1 SQVTM, CDR2 ANQGSEA. The junction had 5 bases not matched to a gene; V was cut back by 4 bases and J by 4 bases. CDR3 length: 13 amino acids.

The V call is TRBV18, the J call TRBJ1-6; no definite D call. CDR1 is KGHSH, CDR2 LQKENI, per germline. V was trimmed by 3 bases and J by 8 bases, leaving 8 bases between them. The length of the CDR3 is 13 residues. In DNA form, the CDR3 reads TGTGCCAGCTCACCCGAGGAGTATTCACCCCTCCACTTT. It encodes CASSPEEYSPLHF. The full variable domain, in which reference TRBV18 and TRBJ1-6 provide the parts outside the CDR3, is NAGVMQNPRHLVRRRGQEARLRCSPMKGHSHVYWYRQLPEEGLKFMVYLQKENIIDESGMPKERFSAEFPKEGPSILRIQQVVRGDSAAYFCASSPEEYSPLHFGNGTRLTVT.

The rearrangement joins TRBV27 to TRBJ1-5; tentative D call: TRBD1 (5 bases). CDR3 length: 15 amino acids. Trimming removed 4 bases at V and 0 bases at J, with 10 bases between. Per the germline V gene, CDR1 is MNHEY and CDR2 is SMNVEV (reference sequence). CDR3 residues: CASSSAGHSNQPQHF. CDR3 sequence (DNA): TGTGCCAGCAGTTCCGCCGGACATAGCAATCAGCCCCAGCATTTT.

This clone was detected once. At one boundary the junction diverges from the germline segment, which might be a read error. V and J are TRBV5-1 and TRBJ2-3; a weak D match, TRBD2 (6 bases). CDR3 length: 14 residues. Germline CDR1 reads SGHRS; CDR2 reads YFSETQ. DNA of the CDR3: TGCGCCTGCAGCCGCCGGGGGTTTTCGGATACGCAGTATTTT. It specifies CACSRRGFSDTQYF.

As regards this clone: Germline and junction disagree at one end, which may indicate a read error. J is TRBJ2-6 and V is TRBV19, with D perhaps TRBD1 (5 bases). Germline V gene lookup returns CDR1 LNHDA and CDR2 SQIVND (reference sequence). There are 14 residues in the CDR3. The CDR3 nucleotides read TGTGCCAGTAGTCCGAGCTCTGGGGCCAACGTGCTGACTTTC. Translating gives CASSPSSGANVLTF.

The CDR3 is CASSIRVRGLGDSEQFF. The CDR3 DNA reads as TGTGCCAGTAGTATTCGGGTCCGGGGACTAGGGGACAGTGAGCAGTTCTTC. The rearrangement uses TRBV19 and TRBJ2-1, with a possible D match to TRBD2 (8 bases). CDR1 is LNHDA and CDR2 is SQIVND in the germline V gene (reference sequence). CDR3 length equals 17 residues. With 3 bases removed from V and 9 bases from J, the gap between germline ends came to 24 bases.

As DNA, the CDR3 is TGTGCCAGCAGTCTCTACCCCGGACAGGGTGACACTGAAGCTTTCTTT. Protein product: CASSLYPGQGDTEAFF. V usage is TRBV27 and J usage is TRBJ1-1, with 8 nucleotides matching TRBD1. The CDR3 runs 16 residues. Germline CDR1 is MNHEY and CDR2 is SMNVEV (reference sequence). V gave up 5 bases and J gave up 3 bases; unmatched junction bases: 11.

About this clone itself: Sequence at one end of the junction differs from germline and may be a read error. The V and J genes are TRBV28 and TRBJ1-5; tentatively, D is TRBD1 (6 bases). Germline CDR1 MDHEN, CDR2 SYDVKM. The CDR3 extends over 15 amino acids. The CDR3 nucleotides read TGCGCCTCTTCGGGGGGCTTATATAGCAATCAGCCCCAGCATTTT. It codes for CASSGGLYSNQPQHF.

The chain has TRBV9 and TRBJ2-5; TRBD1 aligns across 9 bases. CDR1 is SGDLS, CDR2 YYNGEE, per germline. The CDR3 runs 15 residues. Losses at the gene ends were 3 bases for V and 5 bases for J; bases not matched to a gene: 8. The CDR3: CASSAQGQGWETQYF. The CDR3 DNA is TGTGCCAGCAGCGCCCAGGGACAGGGCTGGGAGACCCAGTACTTC.

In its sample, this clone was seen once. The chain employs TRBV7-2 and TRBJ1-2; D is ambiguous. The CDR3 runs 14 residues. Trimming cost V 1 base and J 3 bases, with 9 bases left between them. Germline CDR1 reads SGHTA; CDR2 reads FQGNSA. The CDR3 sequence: CASSLEQQHYGYTF. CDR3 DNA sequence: TGTGCCAGCAGCTTAGAACAGCAACACTATGGCTACACCTTC.

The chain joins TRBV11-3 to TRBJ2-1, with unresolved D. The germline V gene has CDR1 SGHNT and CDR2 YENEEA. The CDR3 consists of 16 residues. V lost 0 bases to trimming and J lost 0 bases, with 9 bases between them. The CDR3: CASSLEGRFSYNEQFF. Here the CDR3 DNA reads TGTGCCAGCAGCTTAGAGGGCAGGTTCTCCTACAATGAGCAGTTCTTC.

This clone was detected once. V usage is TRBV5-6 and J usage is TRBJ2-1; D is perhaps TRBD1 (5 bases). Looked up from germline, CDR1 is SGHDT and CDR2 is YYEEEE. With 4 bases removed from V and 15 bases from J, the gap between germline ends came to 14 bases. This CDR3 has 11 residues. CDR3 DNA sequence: TGTGCCAGCAGCCACCGACAGTTCCTGTTCTTC. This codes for CASSHRQFLFF.